Listed here is a single TCR beta chain. This sample was included in a study of blood T cell repertoires in COVID-19. On the study more broadly: Material from acute and convalescent COVID-19 was sourced from the United States, Italy and Spain.

The germline V and J ends were trimmed by 9 bases and 5 bases, with 14 bases remaining between them. This CDR3 has 14 residues. Germline values: CDR1 MNHEY, CDR2 SMNVEV (reference sequence). As processed by the authors: The authors estimated nucleated cell counts from reference gene primer amplification. Clones were read by immunoSEQ multiplex PCR, and TCRdb kept only the in-frame ones, dropping some. From that table come the V and J calls and clone size; the DNA was used to work out D and trimming. The sample includes roughly 180,000 clones, 75% to 90% of them seen just once. The TCR sequence derives from a woman aged 60 to 75 with acute or convalescent COVID-19. The rearrangement joins TRBV27 to TRBJ1-6; no definite D call. Sequences were obtained from peripheral blood. The CDR3 DNA sequence: TGTGCCAGTTCGAGTGCGAGTAATAATTCACCCCTCCACTTT. It yields the protein CASSSASNNSPLHF.